This T cell receptor beta chain was sequenced for a study of cytomegalovirus exposure and HLA in healthy donors. Study-level points and caveats: In the roughly 130 validation repertoires, a later analysis found that first-cohort TCR clusters tended to co-occur. In vitro testing confirmed three CMV-associated chains as specific for CMV antigens. Most TCR sequences were rare, but some public TCRs occurred in many donors.

About this clone itself: Its cognate antigen is unknown.

Clones were sequenced by immunoSEQ multiplex PCR, and TCRdb holds only the in-frame ones, with some missing. The profile shows approximately 280,000 clones, roughly 85% of them singletons. The source is a woman between 18 and 29 years old in good health and CMV-seronegative. Sequencing was done on a sample of PBMCs.

The CDR3 DNA reads as TGCGCCAGCTCCATCCTCGGGGGGGTCTCTGGAAACACCATATATTTT. It encodes CASSILGGVSGNTIYF. The J gene is TRBJ1-3, the V gene TRBV5-1; perhaps TRBD1 as D (5 bases). There are 16 residues in the CDR3. With 7 bases removed from V and 0 bases from J, the gap between germline ends came to 17 bases. Germline V CDR1 and CDR2: SGHRS, YFSETQ. The full variable domain, its missing parts supplied by reference TRBV5-1 and TRBJ1-3, is KAGVTQTPRYLIKTRGQQVTLSCSPISGHRSVSWYQQTPGQGLQFLFEYFSETQRNKGNFPGRFSGRQFSNSRSEMNVSTLELGDSALYLCASSILGGVSGNTIYFGEGSWLTVV.